This TCR beta chain was recorded in a study of shared clonotypes between healthy human individuals. Study-wide findings and caveats: Among donors, clonotype sharing was expected to be affected by sequencing depth.

CDR1 SQVTM and CDR2 ANQGSEA come from the germline V gene. The CDR3 is 11 residues long. Repertoires were generated with immunoSEQ multiplex PCR, while TCRdb's copy carries only in-frame clones and drops some. The table shows 2 million to 3 million clones, with roughly nine tenths occurring only once. As to this clone: Its specificity is not known. Other DNA variants within this sample encode the same CDR3.

The chain links TRBV29-1 to TRBJ2-2; D might be TRBD1 (6 bases). This sequence originates from a man between 18 and 35 years old in good health. Material for sequencing was naive CD4+ T cells sorted from blood. Subset denoted: CD45RA+ positively selected. The CDR3 protein is CSGGQTGELFF. CDR3 coding DNA: TGCAGTGGCGGACAGACCGGGGAGCTGTTTTTT.